Listed below are T cell receptor beta chains from one sample, sequenced in a study of blood T cell repertoires in COVID-19. This table comes from immunoSEQ multiplex PCR, and its TCRdb copy is limited to in-frame clones, with some not included. The table includes about 260,000 clones, around 86% detected once. Sequencing was carried out using peripheral blood. These receptors were obtained from a woman in her 40s who had recovered from COVID-19. The CDR3 runs from the conserved cysteine through the conserved F or W. A D gene is named only where the DNA matches it firmly. Where a row states a size, it is once, few, many or the class of an expanded clone; other rows omit it.

V	D	J	size	CDR3	DNA
TRBV6-5	NA	TRBJ1-6	NA	CASSYGGRGVNSPLHF	TGTGCCAGCAGTTACGGCGGGAGAGGAGTAAATTCACCCCTCCACTTT
TRBV7-2	TRBD1	TRBJ1-5	NA	CASSSGQGSNQPQHF	TGTGCCAGCAGCTCCGGACAGGGAAGCAATCAGCCCCAGCATTTT
TRBV5-5	NA	TRBJ2-7	NA	CASTRVPEADYEQYF	TGTGCCAGCACCCGAGTACCTGAGGCGGACTACGAGCAGTACTTC
TRBV27	TRBD2	TRBJ2-5	NA	CASSAGTTWTQYF	TGTGCCAGCAGCGCCGGGACTACCTGGACCCAGTACTTC
TRBV7-6	TRBD2	TRBJ2-3	NA	CASSPGRGGYSTDTQYF	TGTGCCAGCAGTCCCGGGCGGGGGGGCTACTCCACAGATACGCAGTATTTT
TRBV19	TRBD1	TRBJ1-5	NA	CASSRSRDRSNQPQHF	TGTGCCAGTAGCCGGAGCCGGGACAGAAGCAATCAGCCCCAGCATTTT
TRBV2	NA	TRBJ2-4	NA	CASSPGLAKNIQYF	TGTGCCAGCAGTCCGGGACTCGCCAAAAACATTCAGTACTTC
TRBV25-1	NA	TRBJ1-6	NA	CASTPGGRGHSPLHF	TGTGCCAGCACCCCTGGGGGCAGGGGCCACTCACCCCTCCACTTT
TRBV5-6	NA	TRBJ2-7	NA	CASSSPAGRSYEQYF	TGTGCCAGCAGCTCCCCGGCGGGGCGATCCTACGAGCAGTACTTC
TRBV6-5	NA	TRBJ1-2	NA	CASSPGGGRYGYTF	TGTGCCAGCAGCCCCGGTGGCGGTCGCTATGGCTACACCTTC
TRBV7-2	NA	TRBJ1-3	once	CASSLQGNTIYF	TGTGCCAGCAGCTTACAAGGAAACACCATATATTTT
TRBV6-5	TRBD1	TRBJ2-3	NA	CASRTGGEGTDTQYF	TGTGCCAGCAGGACAGGGGGAGAAGGCACAGATACGCAGTATTTT
TRBV2	NA	TRBJ2-1	once	CASSEAPPNVAASYNEQFF	TGTGCCAGCAGTGAAGCCCCCCCTAATGTTGCGGCTTCCTACAATGAGCAGTTCTTC
TRBV3-1/TRBV3-2	NA	TRBJ1-4	NA	CASSLGHDNEKLFF	TGTGCCAGCAGCTTGGGACATGATAATGAAAAACTGTTTTTT
TRBV4-3	NA	TRBJ2-2	NA	CASSQELMRTLNTGELFF	TGCGCCAGCAGCCAAGAATTGATGCGCACACTAAACACCGGGGAGCTGTTTTTT
TRBV20-1	NA	TRBJ1-5	NA	CSASYSRGQPQHF	TGCAGTGCTAGTTATTCGAGAGGTCAGCCCCAGCATTTT
TRBV27	NA	TRBJ1-1	NA	CASSPGHGTQDTEAFF	TGTGCCAGCAGTCCAGGACATGGGACTCAGGACACTGAAGCTTTCTTT
TRBV4-3	NA	TRBJ2-2	NA	CASSLRWTEVTGELFF	TGCGCCAGCAGCCTCCGTTGGACAGAAGTCACCGGGGAGCTGTTTTTT
TRBV7-9	NA	TRBJ1-2	NA	CASSLAGDYGYTF	TGTGCCAGCAGCTTAGCCGGGGACTATGGCTACACCTTC
TRBV5-1	NA	TRBJ1-3	NA	CASSFSSGYSGNTIYF	TGCGCCAGCAGCTTTAGCTCAGGGTACTCTGGAAACACCATATATTTT
TRBV18	NA	TRBJ1-2	NA	CASSGEGSHGYTF	TGTGCCAGCTCAGGGGAGGGGAGCCATGGCTACACCTTC
TRBV19	NA	TRBJ2-1	NA	CASSIAQNNEQFF	TGTGCCAGTAGTATAGCACAGAACAATGAGCAGTTCTTC
TRBV2	TRBD1	TRBJ2-7	NA	CASSEGGGWGRGEQYF	TGTGCCAGCAGTGAAGGAGGGGGCTGGGGACGAGGCGAGCAGTACTTC
TRBV9	TRBD1	TRBJ1-1	NA	CASSVGEQGYTTEAFF	TGTGCCAGCAGCGTAGGTGAACAGGGGTATACCACTGAAGCTTTCTTT
TRBV5-1	TRBD1	TRBJ2-7	NA	CASSLVGAGGGSEQYF	TGCGCCAGCAGCTTGGTAGGGGCAGGGGGCGGCTCCGAGCAGTACTTC
TRBV29-1	TRBD2	TRBJ2-5	NA	CSVGRQETQYF	TGCAGCGTCGGGAGGCAAGAGACCCAGTACTTC
TRBV6-5	NA	TRBJ2-7	NA	CASSYGGTSYEQYF	TGTGCCAGCAGTTACGGAGGGACCTCCTACGAGCAGTACTTC
TRBV12-3/TRBV12-4	NA	TRBJ1-2	NA	CASSLYSGYTF	TGTGCCAGCAGTCTCTATAGCGGCTACACCTTC
TRBV7-9	NA	TRBJ1-2	NA	CASSLDGDNYGYTF	TGTGCCAGCAGCCTCGACGGGGATAACTATGGCTACACCTTC
TRBV2	TRBD1	TRBJ1-4	NA	CASTLDRVTNEKLFF	TGTGCCAGCACCCTAGACAGGGTGACTAATGAAAAACTGTTTTTT
TRBV3-1/TRBV3-2	TRBD2	TRBJ2-1	NA	CASSLRGGMNEQFF	TGTGCCAGCAGCCTCCGGGGGGGCATGAATGAGCAGTTCTTC
TRBV9	TRBD2	TRBJ2-3	once	CASSPHPTSGGRDTQYF	TGTGCCAGCAGCCCCCACCCGACTAGCGGGGGACGGGATACGCAGTATTTT
TRBV24-1	TRBD2	TRBJ2-7	NA	CATSDSGGREQYF	TGTGCCACCAGTGACTCCGGGGGGAGGGAGCAGTACTTC
TRBV6-5	NA	TRBJ1-1	NA	CASSYQGNTEAFF	TGTGCCAGCAGTTACCAGGGGAACACTGAAGCTTTCTTT
TRBV11-3	TRBD1	TRBJ2-3	NA	CASSPGRGGRITDTQYF	TGTGCCAGCAGCCCGGGGCGAGGGGGCAGGATCACAGATACGCAGTATTTT
TRBV5-6	TRBD2	TRBJ2-3	NA	CASSLISSRGSGTDTQYF	TGTGCCAGCAGCTTGATCAGTTCGCGGGGGTCAGGCACAGATACGCAGTATTTT
TRBV12-3/TRBV12-4	NA	TRBJ1-1	few	CASSSFGEAFF	TGTGCCAGCAGTTCGTTCGGGGAAGCTTTCTTT
TRBV5-1	TRBD1	TRBJ1-2	NA	CASSQGQGNYGYTF	TGCGCCAGCAGCCAGGGACAGGGAAACTATGGCTACACCTTC
TRBV18	TRBD1	TRBJ1-1	NA	CASSPDRVIEAFF	TGTGCCAGCTCACCAGACAGGGTAATTGAAGCTTTCTTT
TRBV4-3	NA	TRBJ1-2	once	CASSHMTSNYGYTF	TGCGCCAGCAGCCACATGACATCCAACTATGGCTACACCTTC
TRBV2	NA	TRBJ2-5	NA	CASSPGSQETQYF	TGTGCCAGCAGTCCCGGGTCCCAGGAGACCCAGTACTTC
TRBV5-1	NA	TRBJ1-2	NA	CASSWGPGSGYTF	TGCGCCAGCAGCTGGGGGCCAGGGTCTGGCTACACCTTC
TRBV5-5	NA	TRBJ2-5	once	CASSLWQGGGGTQYF	TGTGCCAGCAGCTTGTGGCAGGGAGGCGGCGGGACCCAGTACTTC
TRBV3-1/TRBV3-2	TRBD1	TRBJ1-2	NA	CASSPPGQGVYGYTF	TGTGCCAGCAGCCCTCCGGGACAGGGGGTCTATGGCTACACCTTC
TRBV14	TRBD2	TRBJ2-1	NA	CASSLRGGPPDEQFF	TGTGCCAGCAGCCTACGGGGGGGGCCCCCCGATGAGCAGTTCTTC
TRBV7-2	TRBD1	TRBJ2-1	NA	CASSFAGGVNNEQFF	TGTGCCAGCAGCTTCGCAGGGGGCGTGAACAATGAGCAGTTCTTC
TRBV7-7	TRBD1	TRBJ1-5	NA	CASRSLGQLF	TGTGCCAGCAGATCGCTGGGACAGCTTTTT
TRBV7-9	NA	TRBJ2-3	NA	CASSLPSRTQYF	TGTGCCAGCAGCCTACCCTCGCGTACGCAGTATTTT
TRBV6-2/TRBV6-3	NA	TRBJ2-5	NA	CASSLRGLETQYF	TGTGCCAGCAGTTTAAGGGGTCTGGAGACCCAGTACTTC
TRBV5-1	TRBD1	TRBJ2-3	NA	CASSFPGQLTDTQYF	TGCGCCAGCAGCTTTCCGGGACAGCTCACAGATACGCAGTATTTT
TRBV7-8	TRBD2	TRBJ2-5	NA	CASATSGGPQETQYF	TGTGCCAGCGCGACTAGCGGGGGACCCCAAGAGACCCAGTACTTC
TRBV11-2	TRBD1	TRBJ1-6	few	CASSPRAQGLKGSPLHF	TGTGCCAGCAGCCCCAGAGCACAGGGGTTAAAGGGTTCACCCCTCCACTTT
TRBV6-5	NA	TRBJ2-7	NA	CASRPQGWYEQYF	TGTGCCAGCAGACCCCAGGGGTGGTACGAGCAGTACTTC
TRBV20-1	NA	TRBJ2-3	NA	CSASQQAETQYF	TGCAGTGCTAGTCAGCAGGCAGAGACGCAGTATTTT
TRBV5-1	NA	TRBJ1-1	NA	CASSFSYFDTEAFF	TGCGCCAGCAGCTTTTCCTACTTTGACACTGAAGCTTTCTTT
TRBV6-5	NA	TRBJ1-5	NA	CASSLDSYQPQHF	TGTGCCAGCAGCTTGGACAGCTATCAGCCCCAGCATTTT